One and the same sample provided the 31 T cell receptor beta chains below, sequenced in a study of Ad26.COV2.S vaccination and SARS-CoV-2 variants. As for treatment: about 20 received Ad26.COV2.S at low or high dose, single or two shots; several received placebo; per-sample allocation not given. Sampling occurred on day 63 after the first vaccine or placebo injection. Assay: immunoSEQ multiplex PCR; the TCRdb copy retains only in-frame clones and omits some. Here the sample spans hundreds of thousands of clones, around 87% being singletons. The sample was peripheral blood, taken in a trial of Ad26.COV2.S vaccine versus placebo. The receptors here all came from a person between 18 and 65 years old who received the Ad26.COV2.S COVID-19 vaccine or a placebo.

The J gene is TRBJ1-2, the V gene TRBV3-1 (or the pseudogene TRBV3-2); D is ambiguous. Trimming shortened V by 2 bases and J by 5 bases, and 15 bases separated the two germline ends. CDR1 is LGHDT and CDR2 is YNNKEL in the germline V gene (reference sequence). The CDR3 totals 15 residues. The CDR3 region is CASSQRQVNSYGYTF. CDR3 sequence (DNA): TGTGCCAGCAGCCAACGTCAGGTCAACTCTTATGGCTACACCTTC.

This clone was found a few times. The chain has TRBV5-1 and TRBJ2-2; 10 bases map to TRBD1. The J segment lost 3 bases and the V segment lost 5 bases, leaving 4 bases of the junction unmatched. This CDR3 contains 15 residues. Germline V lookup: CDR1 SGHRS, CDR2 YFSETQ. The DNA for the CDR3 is TGCGCCAGCAGGTCCGGGACAGGGGACACCGGGGAGCTGTTTTTT. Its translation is CASRSGTGDTGELFF. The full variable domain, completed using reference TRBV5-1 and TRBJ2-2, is KAGVTQTPRYLIKTRGQQVTLSCSPISGHRSVSWYQQTPGQGLQFLFEYFSETQRNKGNFPGRFSGRQFSNSRSEMNVSTLELGDSALYLCASRSGTGDTGELFFGEGSRLTVL.

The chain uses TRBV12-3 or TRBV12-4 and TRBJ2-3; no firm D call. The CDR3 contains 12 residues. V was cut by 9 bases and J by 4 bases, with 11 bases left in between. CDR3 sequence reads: CASCMGSDTQYF. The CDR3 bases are TGTGCCAGTTGTATGGGTTCAGATACGCAGTATTTT.

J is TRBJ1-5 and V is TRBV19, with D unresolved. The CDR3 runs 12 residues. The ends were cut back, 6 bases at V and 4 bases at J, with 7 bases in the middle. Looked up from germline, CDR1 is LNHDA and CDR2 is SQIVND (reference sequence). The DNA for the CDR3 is TGTGCCAGTAGGTCGGGGAATCAGCCCCAGCATTTT. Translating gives CASRSGNQPQHF.

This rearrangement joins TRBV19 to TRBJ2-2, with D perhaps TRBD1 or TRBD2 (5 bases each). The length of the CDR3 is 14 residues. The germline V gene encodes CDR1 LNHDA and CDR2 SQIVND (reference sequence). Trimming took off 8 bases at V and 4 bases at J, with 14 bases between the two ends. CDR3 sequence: CASPGTPSTGELFF. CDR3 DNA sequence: TGTGCCAGTCCAGGGACCCCGAGCACCGGGGAGCTGTTTTTT.

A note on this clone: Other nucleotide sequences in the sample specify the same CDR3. The CDR3 DNA follows: TGTGCCAGCTCACCGGGGGTGTCCGGAAACACCATATATTTT. Protein: CASSPGVSGNTIYF. The chain uses TRBV18 and TRBJ1-3; maybe TRBD1 (5 bases). Deletions cut 3 bases from V and 4 bases from J, with 10 bases between. The CDR3 has 14 amino acids. Germline V gene data show CDR1 as KGHSH and CDR2 as LQKENI.

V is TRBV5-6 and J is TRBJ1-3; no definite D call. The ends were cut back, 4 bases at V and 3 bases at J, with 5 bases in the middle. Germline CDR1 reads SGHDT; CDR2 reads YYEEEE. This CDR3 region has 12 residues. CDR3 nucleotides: TGTGCCAGCAGCCCTGGTGGAAACACCATATATTTT. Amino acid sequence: CASSPGGNTIYF.

The CDR3 bases are TGCGCCAGCAGAATAGGGGTGGGTGAAGCTTTCTTT. The encoded protein is CASRIGVGEAFF. The chain has TRBV5-1 and TRBJ1-1; TRBD1 might be the D (5 bases). The germline CDR1 and CDR2 sequences are SGHRS and YFSETQ. V gave up 5 bases and J gave up 7 bases, with 12 bases separating them. The CDR3 is made up of 12 amino acids.

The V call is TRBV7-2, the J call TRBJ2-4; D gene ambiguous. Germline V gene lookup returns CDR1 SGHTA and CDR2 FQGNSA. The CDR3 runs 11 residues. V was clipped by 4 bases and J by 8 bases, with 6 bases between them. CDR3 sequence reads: CASSSRDIQYF. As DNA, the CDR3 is TGTGCCAGCAGCTCACGGGACATTCAGTACTTC.

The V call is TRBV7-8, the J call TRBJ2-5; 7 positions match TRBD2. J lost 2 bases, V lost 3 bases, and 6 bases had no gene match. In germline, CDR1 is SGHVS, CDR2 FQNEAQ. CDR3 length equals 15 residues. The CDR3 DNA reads TGTGCCAGCAGCTTTCCTTGGGGGGGGCAAGAGACCCAGTACTTC. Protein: CASSFPWGGQETQYF.

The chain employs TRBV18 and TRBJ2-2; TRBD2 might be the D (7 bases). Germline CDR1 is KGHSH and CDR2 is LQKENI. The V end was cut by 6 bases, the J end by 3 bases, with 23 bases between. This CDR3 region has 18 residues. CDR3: CASSAPRAGAKYTGELFF. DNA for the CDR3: TGTGCCAGCTCCGCACCTCGGGCGGGGGCGAAGTACACCGGGGAGCTGTTTTTT. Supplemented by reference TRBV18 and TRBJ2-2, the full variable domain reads NAGVMQNPRHLVRRRGQEARLRCSPMKGHSHVYWYRQLPEEGLKFMVYLQKENIIDESGMPKERFSAEFPKEGPSILRIQQVVRGDSAAYFCASSAPRAGAKYTGELFFGEGSRLTVL.

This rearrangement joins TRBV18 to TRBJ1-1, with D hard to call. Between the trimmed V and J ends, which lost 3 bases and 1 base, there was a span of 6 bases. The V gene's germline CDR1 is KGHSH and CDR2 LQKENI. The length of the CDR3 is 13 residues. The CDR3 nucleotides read TGTGCCAGCTCACCCAAAACGAACACTGAAGCTTTCTTT. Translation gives CASSPKTNTEAFF.

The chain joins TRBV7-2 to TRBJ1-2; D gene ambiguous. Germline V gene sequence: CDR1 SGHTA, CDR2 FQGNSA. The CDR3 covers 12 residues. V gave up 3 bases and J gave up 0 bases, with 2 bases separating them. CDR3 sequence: CASSFSNYGYTF. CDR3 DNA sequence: TGTGCCAGCAGCTTTTCTAACTATGGCTACACCTTC. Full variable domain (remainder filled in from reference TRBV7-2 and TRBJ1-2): GAGVSQSPSNKVTEKGKDVELRCDPISGHTALYWYRQSLGQGLEFLIYFQGNSAPDKSGLPSDRFSAERTGGSVSTLTIQRTQQEDSAVYLCASSFSNYGYTFGSGTRLTVV.

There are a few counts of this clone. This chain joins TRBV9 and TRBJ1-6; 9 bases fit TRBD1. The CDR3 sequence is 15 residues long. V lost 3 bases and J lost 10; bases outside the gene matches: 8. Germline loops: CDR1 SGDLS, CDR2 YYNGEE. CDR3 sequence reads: CASSAQGQGVSPLHF. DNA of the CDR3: TGTGCCAGCAGCGCGCAGGGACAGGGTGTGTCACCCCTCCACTTT.

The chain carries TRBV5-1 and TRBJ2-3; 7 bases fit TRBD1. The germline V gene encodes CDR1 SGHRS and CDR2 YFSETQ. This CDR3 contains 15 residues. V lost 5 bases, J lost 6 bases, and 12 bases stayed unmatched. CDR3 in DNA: TGCGCCAGCAGTTTGTTAGACAGGGTTCGGGATACGCAGTATTTT. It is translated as CASSLLDRVRDTQYF.

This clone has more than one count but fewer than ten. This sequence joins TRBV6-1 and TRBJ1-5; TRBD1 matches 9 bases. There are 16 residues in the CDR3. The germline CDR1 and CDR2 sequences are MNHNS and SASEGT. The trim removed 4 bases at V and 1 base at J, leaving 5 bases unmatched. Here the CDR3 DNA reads TGTGCCAGCAGTGTTCCCGGGACAGGGAGCAATCAGCCCCAGCATTTT. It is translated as CASSVPGTGSNQPQHF.

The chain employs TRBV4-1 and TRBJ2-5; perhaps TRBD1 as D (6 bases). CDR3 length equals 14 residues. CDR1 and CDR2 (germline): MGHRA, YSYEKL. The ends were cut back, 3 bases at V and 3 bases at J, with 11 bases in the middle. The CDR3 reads CASSHSPGEETQYF. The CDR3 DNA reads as TGCGCCAGCAGCCACTCCCCAGGGGAAGAGACCCAGTACTTC.

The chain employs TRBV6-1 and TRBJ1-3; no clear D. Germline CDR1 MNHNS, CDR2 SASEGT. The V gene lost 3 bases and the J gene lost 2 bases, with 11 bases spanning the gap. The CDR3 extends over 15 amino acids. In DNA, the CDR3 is TGTGCCAGCAGTGACGGAGCGGGCCCTGGAAACACCATATATTTT. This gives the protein CASSDGAGPGNTIYF.

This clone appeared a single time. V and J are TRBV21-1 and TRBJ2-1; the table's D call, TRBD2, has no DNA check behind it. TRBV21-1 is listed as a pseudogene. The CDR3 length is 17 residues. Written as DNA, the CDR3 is TGTGCCAGCAGCAAAGCAGGAGTGGTGTTGCGGGACAATGAGCAGTTCTTC. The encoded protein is CASSKAGVVLRDNEQFF.

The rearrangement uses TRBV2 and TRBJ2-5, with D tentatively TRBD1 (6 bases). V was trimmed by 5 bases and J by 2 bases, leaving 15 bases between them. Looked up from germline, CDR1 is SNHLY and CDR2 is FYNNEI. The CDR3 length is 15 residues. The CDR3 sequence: CASSWTALQQETQYF. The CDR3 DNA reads TGTGCCAGCAGTTGGACAGCTTTACAACAAGAGACCCAGTACTTC. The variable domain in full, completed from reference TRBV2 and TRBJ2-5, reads EPEVTQTPSHQVTQMGQEVILRCVPISNHLYFYWYRQILGQKVEFLVSFYNNEISEKSEIFDDQFSVERPDGSNFTLKIRSTKLEDSAMYFCASSWTALQQETQYFGPGTRLLVL.

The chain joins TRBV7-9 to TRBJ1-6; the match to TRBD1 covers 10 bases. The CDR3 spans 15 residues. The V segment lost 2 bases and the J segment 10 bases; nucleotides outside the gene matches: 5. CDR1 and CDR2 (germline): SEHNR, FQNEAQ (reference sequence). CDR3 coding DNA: TGTGCCAGCAGCTTAAGGACAGGGGGAACCTCACCCCTCCACTTT. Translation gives CASSLRTGGTSPLHF. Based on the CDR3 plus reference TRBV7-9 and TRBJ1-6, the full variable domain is DTGVSQNPRHKITKRGQNVTFRCDPISEHNRLYWYRQTLGQGPEFLTYFQNEAQLEKSRLLSDRFSAERPKGSFSTLEIQRTEQGDSAMYLCASSLRTGGTSPLHFGNGTRLTVT.

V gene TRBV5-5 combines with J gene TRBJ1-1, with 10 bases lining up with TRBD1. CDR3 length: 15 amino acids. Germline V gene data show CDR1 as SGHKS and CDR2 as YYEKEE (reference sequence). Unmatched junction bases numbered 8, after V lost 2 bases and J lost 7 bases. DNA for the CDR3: TGTGCCAGCAGCTTCCGGCCGGGACAGGGGTATGAAGCTTTCTTT. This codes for CASSFRPGQGYEAFF.

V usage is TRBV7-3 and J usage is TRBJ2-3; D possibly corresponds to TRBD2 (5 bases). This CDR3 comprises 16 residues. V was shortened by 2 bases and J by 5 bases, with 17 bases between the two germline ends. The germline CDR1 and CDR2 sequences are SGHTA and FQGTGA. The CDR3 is CASSLFGGPAGDTQYF. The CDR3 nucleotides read TGTGCCAGCAGCTTATTTGGCGGGCCGGCCGGAGATACGCAGTATTTT.

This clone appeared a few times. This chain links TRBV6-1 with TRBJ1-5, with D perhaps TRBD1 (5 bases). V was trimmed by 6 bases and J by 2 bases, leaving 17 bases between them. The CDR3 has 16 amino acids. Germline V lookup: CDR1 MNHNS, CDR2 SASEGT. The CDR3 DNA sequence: TGTGCCAGCAGCGAAAGGGACGGATGGGGCAATCAGCCCCAGCATTTT. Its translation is CASSERDGWGNQPQHF.

The DNA of the CDR3 is TGTGCCAGCAGCTTAGGAAAGTCTGAAGCTTTCTTT. Its protein product is CASSLGKSEAFF. The chain recombines TRBV13 with TRBJ1-1; D remains ambiguous. The ends were cut back, 0 bases at V and 6 bases at J, with 5 bases in the middle. The CDR3 is 12 residues long. Germline V gene lookup returns CDR1 PRHDT and CDR2 FYEKMQ (reference sequence).

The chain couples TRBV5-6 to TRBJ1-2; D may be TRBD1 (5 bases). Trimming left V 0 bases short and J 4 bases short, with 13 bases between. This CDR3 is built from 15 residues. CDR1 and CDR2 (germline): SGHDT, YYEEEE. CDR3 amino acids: CASSLGAGRSYGYTF. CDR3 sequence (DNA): TGTGCCAGCAGCTTGGGGGCAGGGAGATCCTATGGCTACACCTTC.

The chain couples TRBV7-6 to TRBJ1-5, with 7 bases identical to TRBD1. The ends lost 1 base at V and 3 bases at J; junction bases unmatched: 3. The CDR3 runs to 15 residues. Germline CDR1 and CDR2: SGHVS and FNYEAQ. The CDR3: CASSLGQGPNQPQHF. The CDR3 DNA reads TGTGCCAGCAGCTTAGGACAGGGCCCCAATCAGCCCCAGCATTTT.

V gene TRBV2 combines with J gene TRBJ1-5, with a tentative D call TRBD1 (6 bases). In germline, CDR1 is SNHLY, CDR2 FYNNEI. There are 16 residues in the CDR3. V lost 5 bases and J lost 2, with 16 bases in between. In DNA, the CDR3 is TGTGCCAGCAGTCAAGGGGCCAGGGGTGGCAATCAGCCCCAGCATTTT. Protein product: CASSQGARGGNQPQHF. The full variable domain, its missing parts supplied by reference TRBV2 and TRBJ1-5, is EPEVTQTPSHQVTQMGQEVILRCVPISNHLYFYWYRQILGQKVEFLVSFYNNEISEKSEIFDDQFSVERPDGSNFTLKIRSTKLEDSAMYFCASSQGARGGNQPQHFGDGTRLSIL.

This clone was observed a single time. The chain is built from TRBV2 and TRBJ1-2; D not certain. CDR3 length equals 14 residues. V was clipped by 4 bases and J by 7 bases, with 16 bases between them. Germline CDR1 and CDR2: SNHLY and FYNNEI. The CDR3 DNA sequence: TGTGCCAGCAGTGCCGAGAGGGCGTTTAGTGGCTACACCTTC. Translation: CASSAERAFSGYTF.

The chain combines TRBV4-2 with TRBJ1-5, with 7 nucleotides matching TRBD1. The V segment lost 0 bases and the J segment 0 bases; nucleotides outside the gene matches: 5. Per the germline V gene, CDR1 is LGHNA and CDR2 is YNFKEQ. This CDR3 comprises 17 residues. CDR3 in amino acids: CASSQDKQGYSNQPQHF. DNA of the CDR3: TGTGCCAGCAGCCAAGACAAACAGGGGTATAGCAATCAGCCCCAGCATTTT.

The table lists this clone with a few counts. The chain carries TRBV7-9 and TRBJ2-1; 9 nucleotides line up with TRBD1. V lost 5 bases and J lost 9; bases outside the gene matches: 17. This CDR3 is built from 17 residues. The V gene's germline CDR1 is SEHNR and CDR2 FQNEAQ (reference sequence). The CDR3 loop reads CASSRNSRGQGNSEQFF. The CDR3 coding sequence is TGTGCCAGCAGCCGAAATTCACGGGGACAGGGTAATAGTGAGCAGTTCTTC. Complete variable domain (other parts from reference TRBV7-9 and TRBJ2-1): DTGVSQNPRHKITKRGQNVTFRCDPISEHNRLYWYRQTLGQGPEFLTYFQNEAQLEKSRLLSDRFSAERPKGSFSTLEIQRTEQGDSAMYLCASSRNSRGQGNSEQFFGPGTRLTVL.